A single sample is the source of the 22 T cell receptor beta chains below, sequenced in a study of cytomegalovirus exposure and HLA in healthy donors. The PCR was carried out with 60 Vbeta primers and 13 Jbeta primers. This table comes from immunoSEQ multiplex PCR, and its TCRdb copy is limited to in-frame clones, with some not included. Seen in this sample are about 140,000 clones; the ten most common clones hold about 2.3%. Specimen: PBMCs. Source of these receptors: a woman between 18 and 30 years old in good health and CMV-seronegative.

J is TRBJ2-1 and V is TRBV9, with D possibly being TRBD2 (6 bases). Per germline, CDR1 SGDLS and CDR2 YYNGEE. V was trimmed by 4 bases and J by 0 bases, leaving 11 bases between them. This CDR3 comprises 15 residues. The CDR3 protein is CASSKDGSSYNEQFF. In DNA form, the CDR3 reads TGTGCCAGCAGCAAGGACGGGAGCTCCTACAATGAGCAGTTCTTC.

The chain joins TRBV6-1 to TRBJ2-1; maybe TRBD2 (5 bases). CDR1 is MNHNS, CDR2 SASEGT, per germline. There are 15 residues in the CDR3. V lost 7 bases, J lost 9 bases, and 22 bases lay in between. CDR3 DNA sequence: TGTGCCAGCACCCGTCAGTGGGAGACGAACGTTGAGCAGTTCTTC. This translates into CASTRQWETNVEQFF.

CDR3 protein: CASSLEGAGGSPDTQYF. The CDR3 coding sequence is TGTGCCAGCAGCTTAGAAGGCGCGGGAGGTTCCCCAGATACGCAGTATTTT. The chain uses TRBV11-3 and TRBJ2-3; TRBD2 matches at 8 bases. CDR1 and CDR2 from the germline V gene are SGHNT and YENEEA. The CDR3 has 17 amino acids. Germline trimming cut 0 bases from V and 4 bases from J; bases unmatched to any gene: 9.

The V gene is TRBV27, the J gene TRBJ2-1; TRBD2 matches at 11 bases. V shed 5 bases, J shed 9 bases, and the junction held 15 bases outside the gene matches. The CDR3 has 17 amino acids. Germline CDR1 reads MNHEY; CDR2 reads SMNVEV (reference sequence). CDR3 sequence: CASSGDGLAGGGAEQFF. The CDR3 coding sequence is TGTGCCAGCAGTGGGGACGGGCTAGCGGGAGGAGGGGCTGAGCAGTTCTTC.

The chain employs TRBV7-9 and TRBJ2-1; 7 positions match TRBD1. V dropped 5 bases and J dropped 4; count of bases not matched to a gene: 5. This CDR3 has 14 residues. From germline, CDR1 is SEHNR and CDR2 FQNEAQ (reference sequence). The CDR3: CASSRAGGYNEQFF. CDR3 sequence (DNA): TGTGCCAGCAGCCGCGCAGGGGGATACAATGAGCAGTTCTTC.

The gene calls are TRBV7-9 and TRBJ1-2; D uncertain. Per germline, CDR1 SEHNR and CDR2 FQNEAQ (reference sequence). The CDR3 spans 14 residues. Trimming shortened V by 1 base and J by 8 bases, and 14 bases separated the two germline ends. CDR3 region: CASSLDFWAEGYTF. CDR3 bases: TGTGCCAGCAGCTTAGATTTCTGGGCTGAGGGCTACACCTTC.

The gene calls are TRBV18 and TRBJ2-3, with 9 bases that match TRBD2. After removal of 3 bases from V and 6 bases from J, the junction contained 7 bases not matched to a gene. Germline assignment: CDR1 KGHSH and CDR2 LQKENI. The CDR3 totals 15 residues. The CDR3 sequence is CASSPEAGGRDTQYF. The CDR3, as DNA: TGTGCCAGCTCACCGGAAGCGGGAGGTCGGGATACGCAGTATTTT.

This chain uses TRBV2 with TRBJ2-1, with 8 bases matching TRBD2. The trim removed 6 bases at V and 7 bases at J, leaving 11 bases unmatched. The CDR3 runs 15 residues. The germline CDR1 and CDR2 sequences are SNHLY and FYNNEI. The CDR3 region has the DNA TGTGCCAGCAGGAAAGGGAGCGGGAGAGGGAATGAGCAGTTCTTC. It is translated as CASRKGSGRGNEQFF.

The CDR3 spells CASSASGTGVSTDTQYF. The CDR3 DNA reads TGTGCCAGCAGCGCGTCGGGGACGGGAGTTAGCACAGATACGCAGTATTTT. The rearrangement links TRBV7-6 to TRBJ2-3; possible D gene TRBD2, 6 bases. Trimming cost V 5 bases and J 0 bases, with 18 bases left between them. The CDR3 spans 17 residues. Germline V gives CDR1 SGHVS, CDR2 FNYEAQ.

The rearrangement links TRBV9 to TRBJ1-2; D is perhaps TRBD1 (5 bases). V was trimmed by 4 bases and J by 3 bases, leaving 16 bases between them. The CDR3 is 15 residues long. Germline assignment: CDR1 SGDLS and CDR2 YYNGEE. The CDR3 coding sequence is TGTGCCAGCAGCACGGAGGGGTATAGTGACTATGGCTACACCTTC. It is translated as CASSTEGYSDYGYTF.

V is TRBV5-1 and J is TRBJ2-1; the match to TRBD2 covers 7 bases. J lost 2 bases, V lost 0 bases, and 5 bases had no gene match. This CDR3 comprises 16 residues. CDR1 SGHRS and CDR2 YFSETQ come from the germline V gene. The CDR3 is CASSLGGGSPYNEQFF. CDR3 bases: TGCGCCAGCAGCTTGGGAGGCGGGAGTCCCTACAATGAGCAGTTCTTC.

The chain has TRBV6-1 and TRBJ1-4; 7 bases agree with TRBD1. V dropped 4 bases and J dropped 3; count of bases not matched to a gene: 2. The CDR3 runs 14 residues. Germline CDR1 and CDR2: MNHNS and SASEGT. CDR3 in amino acids: CASSGDRSNEKLFF. DNA for the CDR3: TGTGCCAGCAGTGGGGACAGATCTAATGAAAAACTGTTTTTT.

The chain is built from TRBV19 and TRBJ1-1, with 7 bases lining up with TRBD1. Germline loops: CDR1 LNHDA, CDR2 SQIVND (reference sequence). Trimming took 5 bases from V and 7 from J; bases not matched to a gene: 10. The length of the CDR3 is 14 residues. The CDR3 region is CASSPQGMGGEAFF. The CDR3 bases are TGTGCCAGTAGTCCACAGGGGATGGGAGGTGAAGCTTTCTTT.

V usage is TRBV4-3 and J usage is TRBJ2-1; 7 bases match TRBD2. J gave up 2 bases and V 2 bases, and 12 bases lay outside the gene matches. Per germline, CDR1 LGHNA and CDR2 YSLEER. This CDR3 is 18 amino acids long. The CDR3 DNA reads as TGCGCCAGCAGCCAAAGTGTGACCCCTAGCGGCCCCTACAATGAGCAGTTCTTC. As protein: CASSQSVTPSGPYNEQFF.

The genes are TRBV20-1 and TRBJ1-2, with D unresolved. Trimming stripped 5 bases from V and 14 bases from J, with 18 bases between. Germline V gene sequence: CDR1 DFQATT, CDR2 SNEGSKA (reference sequence). This CDR3 contains 11 residues. Here the CDR3 DNA reads TGCAGTGCTCTGAGCTTTGTAGTGCTAACCTTC. Its translation is CSALSFVVLTF.

This chain joins TRBV5-1 and TRBJ1-4; maybe TRBD1 (6 bases). The CDR3 has 16 amino acids. V was trimmed by 2 bases and J by 1 base, leaving 12 bases between them. Per the germline V gene, CDR1 is SGHRS and CDR2 is YFSETQ. In DNA form, the CDR3 reads TGCGCCAGCAGCTTATCATCAGGGGTAACTAATGAAAAACTGTTTTTT. Translating gives CASSLSSGVTNEKLFF.

This chain joins TRBV18 and TRBJ1-1; tentatively, D is TRBD1 (5 bases). This CDR3 region has 14 residues. The germline V gene has CDR1 KGHSH and CDR2 LQKENI. Trimming took 5 bases from V and 1 from J, leaving 11 bases between them. The CDR3 sequence: CASSISRENTEAFF. The CDR3 DNA is TGTGCCAGCTCAATCTCCAGGGAGAACACTGAAGCTTTCTTT.

V is TRBV29-1 and J is TRBJ1-2, with D maybe TRBD1 (6 bases). V was trimmed by 4 bases and J by 4 bases, leaving 13 bases between them. Germline V gene lookup returns CDR1 SQVTM and CDR2 ANQGSEA. The CDR3 runs 13 residues. CDR3 residues: CSVGTQGIYGYTF. The CDR3 nucleotides read TGCAGCGTTGGGACACAGGGTATCTATGGCTACACCTTC.

This chain connects TRBV7-9 to TRBJ1-1, with a possible D match to TRBD1 (6 bases). The CDR3 is 15 amino acids. The germline V gene encodes CDR1 SEHNR and CDR2 FQNEAQ (reference sequence). V lost 8 bases, J lost 1 base, and 17 bases lay in between. CDR3 amino acids: CASPSQDRPNTEAFF. The CDR3 DNA reads TGTGCCAGCCCCTCCCAGGACAGACCGAACACTGAAGCTTTCTTT.

The chain is built from TRBV6-6 and TRBJ1-1; D gene uncertain. Trimming left V 7 bases short and J 0 bases short, with 12 bases between. Looked up from germline, CDR1 is MNHNY and CDR2 is SVGAGI (reference sequence). The CDR3 runs 14 residues. This CDR3 reads CASNKGDMNTEAFF. For the CDR3, the DNA is TGTGCCAGCAATAAGGGAGACATGAACACTGAAGCTTTCTTT.

The chain carries TRBV30 and TRBJ2-1; the D gene is possibly TRBD2 (6 bases). Germline V gives CDR1 GTSNPN, CDR2 SVGIG (reference sequence). The CDR3 runs to 15 residues. Trimming left V 4 bases short and J 5 bases short, with 18 bases between. This CDR3 reads CAWMGMASANNEQFF. The CDR3 coding sequence is TGTGCCTGGATGGGAATGGCTAGCGCCAACAATGAGCAGTTCTTC.

V usage is TRBV7-3 and J usage is TRBJ2-1, with 11 bases aligning to TRBD2. Germline V CDR1 and CDR2: SGHTA, FQGTGA. The CDR3 runs to 17 residues. With 1 base clipped from V and 5 bases from J, the junction kept 7 bases outside the gene matches. Here the CDR3 DNA reads TGTGCCAGCAGCTTAAGGGCTAGCGGGAGGCAAAACAATGAGCAGTTCTTC. Translating gives CASSLRASGRQNNEQFF. Full variable domain (rest looked up from reference TRBV7-3 and TRBJ2-1): GAGVSQTPSNKVTEKGKYVELRCDPISGHTALYWYRQSLGQGPEFLIYFQGTGAADDSGLPNDRFFAVRPEGSVSTLKIQRTERGDSAVYLCASSLRASGRQNNEQFFGPGTRLTVL.